These T cell receptor beta chains were read from a single sample in a study of identical twins. In TCRdb, the 5' RACE reads were re-called with MiXCR into one record per CDR3 protein. The sample yields hundreds of thousands of distinct CDR3 sequences, roughly 6% seen once. The sample was naive T cells sorted from blood. Source of these receptors: a man aged 18-30 years in good health. CDR3s include the opening cysteine and the closing phenylalanine or tryptophan. Each record gives: D gene, V gene, clone size, CDR3 length, J gene, CDR3 protein, CDR3 DNA. D genes are given only for firm matches. Expanded clones get a size class; other rows say once, few or many, or leave the size out.

NA,TRBV9,many,15,TRBJ2-1,CASSVASGWRYEQFF,TGTGCCAGCAGCGTAGCAAGTGGGTGGAGGTATGAGCAGTTCTTC
NA,TRBV11-2,many,17,TRBJ1-3,CASSLYGSKSSGNTIYF,TGTGCCAGCAGCTTATATGGCAGCAAGAGCTCTGGAAACACCATATATTTT
NA,TRBV18,few,17,TRBJ2-5,CASSPISGESRQETQYF,TGTGCCAGCTCACCAATTTCTGGGGAGTCTCGACAAGAGACCCAGTACTTC
NA,TRBV5-1,NA,15,TRBJ2-2,CASSLEDPNTGKLFF,TGCGCCAGCAGCTTGGAGGACCCGAACACCGGGAAGCTGTTTTTT
TRBD2,TRBV9,NA,15,TRBJ2-1,CASSVGGRPYNEQFF,TGTGCCAGCAGCGTAGGCGGGAGGCCTTACAATGAGCAGTTCTTC
TRBD1,TRBV27,NA,14,TRBJ1-1,CASTPKTGGSEAFF,TGTGCCAGCACCCCCAAGACAGGGGGCTCTGAAGCTTTCTTT
TRBD2,TRBV7-9,NA,15,TRBJ2-1,CASGSGGDSYNEQFF,TGTGCCAGCGGGTCCGGGGGGGATTCCTACAATGAGCAGTTCTTC
NA,TRBV12-3/TRBV12-4,NA,15,TRBJ1-4,CASSFEGHGWAKLFF,TGTGCCAGCAGTTTTGAAGGACATGGGTGGGCAAAACTGTTTTTT
TRBD1,TRBV6-5,NA,17,TRBJ1-2,CASSSGQGGVVKDGYTF,TGTGCCAGCAGTTCGGGACAGGGAGGGGTTGTAAAAGATGGCTACACCTTC
TRBD2,TRBV5-1,NA,18,TRBJ2-7,CASSSAGTSGRAGYEQYF,TGCGCCAGCAGCTCCGCGGGGACTAGCGGGAGGGCCGGATACGAGCAGTACTTC
NA,TRBV6-1,many,15,TRBJ2-5,CASRHRERLQETQYF,TGTGCCAGCAGGCACCGGGAACGGCTCCAAGAGACCCAGTACTTC
NA,TRBV5-1,NA,15,TRBJ2-1,CASSWGGDSYNEQFF,TGCGCCAGCAGTTGGGGCGGTGACTCCTACAATGAGCAGTTCTTC
NA,TRBV24-1,few,16,TRBJ2-2,CATSDFPASRTGELFF,TGTGCCACCAGTGATTTTCCCGCATCACGGACCGGGGAGCTGTTTTTT
TRBD2,TRBV9,NA,15,TRBJ2-1,CASSLGLAELNEQFF,TGTGCCAGCAGCCTGGGGCTAGCGGAGCTCAATGAGCAGTTCTTC
NA,TRBV12-3/TRBV12-4,few,15,TRBJ1-2,CASTLSEGPSYGYTF,TGTGCCAGCACCTTATCGGAGGGTCCCAGCTATGGCTACACCTTC
NA,TRBV7-3,NA,13,TRBJ1-4,CASSLNLGEKLVF,TGTGCCAGCAGCTTAAATCTGGGGGAAAAACTGGTTTTT
NA,TRBV7-9,many,12,TRBJ2-1,CASSRFPGEQFF,TGTGCCAGCAGCCGTTTTCCCGGTGAGCAGTTCTTC
NA,TRBV11-1,few,18,TRBJ1-3,CASSLAGKTYRAENTIYF,TGTGCCAGCAGCTTAGCCGGGAAGACATACAGGGCCGAAAACACCATATATTTT
NA,TRBV20-1,many,15,TRBJ2-1,CSASEPGRTYNEQFF,TGCAGTGCTAGCGAACCGGGACGGACTTACAATGAGCAGTTCTTC
NA,TRBV9,few,16,TRBJ2-3,CASSPATAPGADTQYF,TGTGCCAGCAGCCCCGCGACGGCCCCCGGGGCAGATACGCAGTATTTT
TRBD2,TRBV2,few,15,TRBJ2-2,CASSQREWNTGELFF,TGTGCCAGCAGTCAGCGGGAGTGGAACACCGGGGAGCTGTTTTTT
NA,TRBV5-1,NA,15,TRBJ1-5,CASSLHGPPQGPQHF,TGCGCCAGCAGCTTACATGGACCGCCTCAGGGGCCCCAGCATTTT
NA,TRBV20-1,many,11,TRBJ2-7,CSARVSWEQYF,TGCAGTGCTAGAGTTTCGTGGGAGCAGTACTTC
NA,TRBV6-1,few,17,TRBJ1-5,CASSEWGQVYSNQPQHF,TGTGCCAGCAGTGAATGGGGCCAGGTTTATAGCAATCAGCCCCAGCATTTT
TRBD1,TRBV5-1,many,14,TRBJ2-1,CASSFGTGAHEQFF,TGCGCCAGCAGCTTCGGGACAGGGGCCCATGAGCAGTTCTTC
NA,TRBV20-1,many,12,TRBJ2-5,CSANRGDETQYF,TGCAGTGCCAACAGAGGTGACGAGACCCAGTACTTC
NA,TRBV19,NA,15,TRBJ1-1,CASRRSIQPNTEAFF,TGTGCCAGTAGAAGGAGTATACAGCCGAACACTGAAGCTTTCTTT
TRBD2,TRBV7-2,many,15,TRBJ2-1,CASSSLAGGVYEQFF,TGTGCCAGCAGCTCCTTAGCGGGAGGTGTTTATGAGCAGTTCTTC
TRBD1,TRBV20-1,many,14,TRBJ2-4,CSAQADQTGSIQYF,TGCAGTGCCCAAGCAGACCAGACAGGGAGCATTCAGTACTTC